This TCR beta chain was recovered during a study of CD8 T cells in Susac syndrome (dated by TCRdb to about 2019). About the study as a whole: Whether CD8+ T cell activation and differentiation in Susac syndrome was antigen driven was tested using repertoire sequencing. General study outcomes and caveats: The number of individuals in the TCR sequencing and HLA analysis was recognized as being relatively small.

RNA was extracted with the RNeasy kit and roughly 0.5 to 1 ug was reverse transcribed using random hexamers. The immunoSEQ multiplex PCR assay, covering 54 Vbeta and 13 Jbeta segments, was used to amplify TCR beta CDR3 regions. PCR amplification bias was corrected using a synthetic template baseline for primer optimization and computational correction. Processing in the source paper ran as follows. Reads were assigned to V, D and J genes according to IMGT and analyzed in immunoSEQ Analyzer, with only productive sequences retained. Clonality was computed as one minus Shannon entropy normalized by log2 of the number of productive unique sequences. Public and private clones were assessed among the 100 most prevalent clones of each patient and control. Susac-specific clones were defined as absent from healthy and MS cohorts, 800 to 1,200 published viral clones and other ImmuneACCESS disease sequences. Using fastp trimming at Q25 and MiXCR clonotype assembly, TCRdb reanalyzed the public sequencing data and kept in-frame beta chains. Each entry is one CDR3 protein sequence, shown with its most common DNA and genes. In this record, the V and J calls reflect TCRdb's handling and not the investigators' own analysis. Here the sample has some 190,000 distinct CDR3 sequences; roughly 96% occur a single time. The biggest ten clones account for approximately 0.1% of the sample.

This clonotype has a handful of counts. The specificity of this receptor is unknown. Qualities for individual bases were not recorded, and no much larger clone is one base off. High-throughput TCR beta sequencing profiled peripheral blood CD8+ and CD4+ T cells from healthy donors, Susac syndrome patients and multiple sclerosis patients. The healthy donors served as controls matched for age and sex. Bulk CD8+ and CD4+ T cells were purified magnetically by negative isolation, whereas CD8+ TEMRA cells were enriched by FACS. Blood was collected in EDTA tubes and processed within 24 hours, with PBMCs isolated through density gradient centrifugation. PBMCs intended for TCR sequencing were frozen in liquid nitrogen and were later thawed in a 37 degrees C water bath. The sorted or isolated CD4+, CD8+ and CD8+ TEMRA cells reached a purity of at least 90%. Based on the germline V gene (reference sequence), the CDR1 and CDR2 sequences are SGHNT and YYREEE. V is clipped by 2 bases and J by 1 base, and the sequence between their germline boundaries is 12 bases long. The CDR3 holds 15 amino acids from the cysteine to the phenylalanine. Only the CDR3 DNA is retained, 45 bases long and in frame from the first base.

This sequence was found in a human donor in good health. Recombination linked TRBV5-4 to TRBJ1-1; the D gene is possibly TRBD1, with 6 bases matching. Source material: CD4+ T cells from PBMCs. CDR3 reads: CASSFGWTANTEAFF. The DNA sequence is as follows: TGTGCCAGCAGCTTCGGTTGGACAGCGAACACTGAAGCTTTCTTT.